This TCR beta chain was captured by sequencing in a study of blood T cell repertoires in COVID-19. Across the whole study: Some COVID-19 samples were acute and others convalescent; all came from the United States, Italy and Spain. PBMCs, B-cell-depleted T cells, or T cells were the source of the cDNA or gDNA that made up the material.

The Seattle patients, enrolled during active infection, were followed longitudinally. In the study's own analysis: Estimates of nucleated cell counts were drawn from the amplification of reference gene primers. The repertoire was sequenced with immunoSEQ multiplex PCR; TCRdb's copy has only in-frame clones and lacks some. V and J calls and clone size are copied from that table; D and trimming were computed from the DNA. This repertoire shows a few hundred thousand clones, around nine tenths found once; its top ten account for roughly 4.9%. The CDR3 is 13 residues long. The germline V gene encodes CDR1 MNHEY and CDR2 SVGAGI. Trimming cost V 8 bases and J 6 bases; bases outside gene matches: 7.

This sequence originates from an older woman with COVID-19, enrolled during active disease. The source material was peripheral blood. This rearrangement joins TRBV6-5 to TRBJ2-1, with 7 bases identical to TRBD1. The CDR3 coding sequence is TGTGCCAGCCTACGACAGGGTGGCAATGAGCAGTTCTTC. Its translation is CASLRQGGNEQFF.